This TCR beta chain emerged from a study of T-cell memory formation after mild COVID-19 (dated by TCRdb to the early 2020s). About the study as a whole: Most TCR sequence clusters were specific to one of the two donors. In a couple of donors, T-cell clones that expanded and contracted after mild COVID-19 were followed by sequencing TCRalpha and TCRbeta repertoires longitudinally. The cohort was made up of two young adult volunteers, one female and one male, who were previously healthy. The study at large found these results: Contracting CD4+ clones turned up mainly in the CM and EM memory subsets, whereas EMRA was where CD8+ clones were enriched. Balanced CD4/CD8 phenotypes were observed for clones contracting from day 15 to 85, whereas a bias towards CD4+ was observed for a second wave of clones expanding from day 15 to 37. Some responding clones were detected in pre-infection memory, which suggested that pre-existing cross-reactive memory T cells had joined the SARS-CoV-2 response. Only two mild cases were covered by the study, and larger cohorts that include severe cases with pre-infection samples were considered necessary. The second-wave clones that peaked on day 37 were not confirmed to be SARS-CoV-2 specific.

Ficoll-Paque density gradient centrifugation was used to isolate PBMCs. At the junction V is shortened by 6 bases and J by 5 bases, with 11 bases in between. CDR1 LNHDA and CDR2 SQIVND were looked up in the germline V gene (reference sequence). The CDR3, from cysteine to phenylalanine, totals 13 residues. Only the CDR3 DNA stays, 39 bases, in frame from base 1. This clonotype was observed a few times. Its antigen is still unknown. Base qualities are not provided; no much larger clone lies one nucleotide away. Sequenced using an Illumina NovaSeq 6000. TCRalpha and TCRbeta cDNA libraries were built by 5'RACE with constant-segment primers, adding sample barcodes and unique molecular identifiers. Trizol reagent was used to extract RNA from every sample. The libraries were amplified in two PCR steps, and the second step added a second sample barcode and Illumina TruSeq adapters. Sequencing of the libraries was done on an Illumina NovaSeq, producing 2 x 150 bp paired-end reads. Concerning the study's data processing: Reads were demultiplexed and collapsed into UMI-guided consensus sequences with migec v1.2.7. With mixcr v2.1.11, UMI consensuses were aligned to TRA and TRB V and J templates and assembled into clonotypes. A clonotype was counted as expanded or contracted only if both edgeR and NoisET called the change significant, with noise models trained on biological replicates. For edgeR calls, a false discovery rate-adjusted p below 0.01 and a log2 fold-change threshold of 1 were applied. PCA with hierarchical clustering of max-normalized trajectories of the 1000 most abundant clonotypes was used as exploratory dynamics analysis. Separately sequenced CD4+ and CD8+ repertoires were used to assign a CD4 or CD8 phenotype to each responding clone. The public reads were reprocessed in TCRdb via fastp at Q25 and MiXCR, keeping in-frame beta chains. Each CDR3 protein appears once, grouped with its most common genes and DNA. For this entry, the V and J calls and clone size follow TCRdb and not the study's own pipeline. This sample comprises approximately 400,000 distinct CDR3 sequences, around 24% of them detected only once. Clones ranked in the top ten supply 7% to 9.5% of the sample.

Sequences were obtained from PBMCs or a T cell subset sorted from them (not recorded which). The clonotype comes from an adult woman who had mild COVID-19 (a few samples of this study predate the infection). The sample titles of this study are shuffled in the database, so cell type and time point are left out; the donor was told from shared clones. The rearranged chain carries TRBV19 and TRBJ2-1; the D gene assignment is ambiguous. CDR3 protein: CASRGRVNNEQFF. In nucleotide form, the sequence is TGTGCCAGTAGGGGTAGGGTTAACAATGAGCAGTTCTTC. The full variable domain, with segments outside the CDR3 supplied by the reference TRBV19 and TRBJ2-1 proteins, appears as DGGITQSPKYLFRKEGQNVTLSCEQNLNHDAMYWYRQDPGQGLRLIYYSQIVNDFQKGDIAEGYSVSREKKESFPLTVTSAQKNPTAFYLCASRGRVNNEQFFGPGTRLTVL.